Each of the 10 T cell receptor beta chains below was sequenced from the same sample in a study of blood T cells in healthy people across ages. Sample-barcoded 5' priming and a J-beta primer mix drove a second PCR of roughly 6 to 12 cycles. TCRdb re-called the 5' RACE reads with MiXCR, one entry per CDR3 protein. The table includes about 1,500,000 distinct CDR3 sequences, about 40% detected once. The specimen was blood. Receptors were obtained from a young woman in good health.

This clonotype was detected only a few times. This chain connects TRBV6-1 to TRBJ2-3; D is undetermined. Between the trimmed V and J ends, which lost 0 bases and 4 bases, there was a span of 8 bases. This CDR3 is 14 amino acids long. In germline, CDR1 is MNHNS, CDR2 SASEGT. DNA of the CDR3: TGTGCCAGCAGTGAAGCGCCCATCGCAGATACGCAGTATTTT. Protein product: CASSEAPIADTQYF.

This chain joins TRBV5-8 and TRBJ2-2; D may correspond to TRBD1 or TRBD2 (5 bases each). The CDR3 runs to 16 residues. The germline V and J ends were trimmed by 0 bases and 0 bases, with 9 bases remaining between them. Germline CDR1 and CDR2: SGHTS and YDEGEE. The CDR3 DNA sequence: TGTGCCAGCAGCTTGGAGAGGGGATCGAACACCGGGGAGCTGTTTTTT. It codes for CASSLERGSNTGELFF.

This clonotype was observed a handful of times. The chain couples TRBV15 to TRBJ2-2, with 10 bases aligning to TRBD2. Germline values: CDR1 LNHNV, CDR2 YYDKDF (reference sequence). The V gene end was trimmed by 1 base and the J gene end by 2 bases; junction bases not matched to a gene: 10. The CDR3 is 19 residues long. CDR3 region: CATSRGGNSGGLNTGELFF. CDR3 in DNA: TGTGCCACCAGCAGAGGAGGGAATAGCGGGGGGTTAAACACCGGGGAGCTGTTTTTT.

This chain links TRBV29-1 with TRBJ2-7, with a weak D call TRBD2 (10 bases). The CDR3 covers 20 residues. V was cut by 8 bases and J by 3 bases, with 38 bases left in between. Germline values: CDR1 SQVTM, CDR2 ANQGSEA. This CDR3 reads CSPGTGKGLASTERVYEQYF. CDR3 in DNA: TGCAGCCCTGGGACAGGGAAGGGACTAGCGAGTACCGAGCGGGTCTACGAGCAGTACTTC.

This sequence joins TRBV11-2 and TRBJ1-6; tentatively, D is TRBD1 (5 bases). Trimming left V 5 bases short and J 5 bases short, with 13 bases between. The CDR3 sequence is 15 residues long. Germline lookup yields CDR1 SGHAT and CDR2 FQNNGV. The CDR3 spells CASSPTGLDNSPLHF. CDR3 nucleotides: TGTGCCAGCAGCCCTACAGGACTCGATAATTCACCCCTCCACTTT.

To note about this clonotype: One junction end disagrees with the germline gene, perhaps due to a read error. The CDR3 loop is CASSLVARGGGDTEVFF. The CDR3 nucleotides are TGTGCCAGCAGCTTAGTGGCCAGGGGAGGAGGGGACACTGAAGTTTTCTTT. The rearrangement uses TRBV7-2 and TRBJ1-1, with D maybe TRBD1 (6 bases). The CDR3 totals 17 residues. The germline gives CDR1 SGHTA, CDR2 FQGNSA. Variable domain in full (rest from reference TRBV7-2 and TRBJ1-1): GAGVSQSPSNKVTEKGKDVELRCDPISGHTALYWYRQSLGQGLEFLIYFQGNSAPDKSGLPSDRFSAERTGGSVSTLTIQRTQQEDSAVYLCASSLVARGGGDTEVFFGQGTRLTVV.

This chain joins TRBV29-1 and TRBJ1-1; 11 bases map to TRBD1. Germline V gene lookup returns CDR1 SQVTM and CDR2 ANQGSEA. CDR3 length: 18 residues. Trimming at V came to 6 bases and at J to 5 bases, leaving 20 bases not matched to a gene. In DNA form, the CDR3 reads TGCAGCGTCCTCGAAAGCCCCGGACAGGGGGCGCGAGGGACTGAAGCTTTCTTT. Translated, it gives CSVLESPGQGARGTEAFF.

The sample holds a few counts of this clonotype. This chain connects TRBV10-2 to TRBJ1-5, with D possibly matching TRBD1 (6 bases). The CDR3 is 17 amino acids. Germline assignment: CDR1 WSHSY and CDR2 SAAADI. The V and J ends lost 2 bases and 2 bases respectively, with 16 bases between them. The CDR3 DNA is TGCGCCAGCAGTGAGGGACACGGGGGGCCGGGCAATCAGCCCCAGCATTTT. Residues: CASSEGHGGPGNQPQHF.

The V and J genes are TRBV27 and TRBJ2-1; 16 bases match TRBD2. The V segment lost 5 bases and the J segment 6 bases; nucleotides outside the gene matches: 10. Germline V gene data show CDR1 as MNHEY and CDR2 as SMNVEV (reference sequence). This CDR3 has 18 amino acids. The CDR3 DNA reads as TGTGCCAGCAGTAACTCGGGACTAGCGGGAGGGAATCTCAATGAGCAGTTCTTC. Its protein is CASSNSGLAGGNLNEQFF.

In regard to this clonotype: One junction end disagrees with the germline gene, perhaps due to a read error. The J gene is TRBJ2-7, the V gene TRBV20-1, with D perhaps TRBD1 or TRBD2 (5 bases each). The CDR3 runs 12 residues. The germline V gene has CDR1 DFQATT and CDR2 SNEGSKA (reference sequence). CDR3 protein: CSASEGNYVQYF. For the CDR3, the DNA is TGCAGTGCTAGTGAGGGGAACTACGTGCAGTACTTC.